These 23 T cell receptor beta chains share one sample of origin, sequenced in a study of shared clonotypes between healthy human individuals. Assay used: immunoSEQ multiplex PCR; TCRdb lists only in-frame clones, some missing. The sample records about 1 million clones, roughly 80% being singletons. Sequencing was performed on memory CD4+ T cells sorted from blood. The sample's subset: CD45RA-negative fraction. These receptors were collected from a man aged 18 to 30 in good health.

This rearrangement joins TRBV10-3 to TRBJ2-5, with 10 bases matching TRBD1. The CDR3 is 14 amino acids. Trimming at V came to 6 bases and at J to 5 bases, leaving 6 bases not matched to a gene. Germline CDR1 reads ENHRY; CDR2 reads SYGVKD. The CDR3 loop is CAISETGGYETQYF. Written as DNA, the CDR3 is TGTGCCATCAGCGAGACAGGGGGCTATGAGACCCAGTACTTC.

This clone was picked up one time. The chain recombines TRBV4-1 with TRBJ1-5, with D possibly TRBD1 on 6 matching bases. Trimming stripped 4 bases from V and 2 bases from J, with 15 bases between. Germline V CDR1 and CDR2: MGHRA, YSYEKL. This CDR3 is 16 amino acids long. The CDR3 here is CASSRVQGGGNQPQHF. CDR3 coding DNA: TGCGCCAGCAGCCGAGTACAGGGTGGTGGCAATCAGCCCCAGCATTTT.

This clone was counted once. This chain uses TRBV5-1 with TRBJ1-2, with D unresolved. Per germline, CDR1 SGHRS and CDR2 YFSETQ. The CDR3 has 14 residues. V was clipped by 1 base and J by 2 bases, with 9 bases between them. The CDR3 sequence is CASSLSEANYGYTF. CDR3 coding DNA: TGCGCCAGCAGCTTGAGTGAGGCAAACTATGGCTACACCTTC.

This chain connects TRBV9 to TRBJ1-1; 8 positions agree with TRBD1. CDR1 SGDLS and CDR2 YYNGEE come from the germline V gene. J lost 3 bases, V lost 4 bases, and 11 bases had no gene match. The length of the CDR3 is 16 residues. CDR3 loop: CASSSAGQGHYTEAFF. CDR3 DNA sequence: TGTGCCAGCAGCTCCGCCGGACAGGGCCATTACACTGAAGCTTTCTTT.

The chain links TRBV11-2 to TRBJ1-6; no clear D gene. This CDR3 contains 18 residues. The germline CDR1 and CDR2 sequences are SGHAT and FQNNGV. Trimming took 1 base from V and 0 from J, leaving 13 bases between them. DNA for the CDR3: TGTGCCAGCAGCTTAGTCCCGGGAGGGAGCTCCTATAATTCACCCCTCCACTTT. Translated: CASSLVPGGSSYNSPLHF.

V is TRBV9 and J is TRBJ2-7, with D maybe TRBD2 (6 bases). The germline V and J ends were trimmed by 2 bases and 5 bases, with 17 bases remaining between them. Germline V gives CDR1 SGDLS, CDR2 YYNGEE. The CDR3 is 15 residues long. The CDR3 DNA follows: TGTGCCAGCAGCGTGGGTGGGACTCGAACTAACGAGCAGTACTTC. Its translation: CASSVGGTRTNEQYF.

The chain is built from TRBV25-1 and TRBJ2-1; TRBD2 matches 10 bases. J lost 7 bases, V lost 4 bases, and 4 bases had no gene match. Germline values: CDR1 MGHDK, CDR2 SYGVNS. The CDR3 loop spans 14 amino acids. CDR3 sequence: CASSGLAGVNEQFF. CDR3 DNA sequence: TGTGCCAGCAGTGGGCTAGCGGGAGTTAATGAGCAGTTCTTC.

The chain carries TRBV5-4 and TRBJ1-6; D may be TRBD1 (6 bases). The CDR3 totals 15 residues. Looked up from germline, CDR1 is SGHNT and CDR2 is YYREEE (reference sequence). The V and J ends lost 1 base and 10 bases respectively, with 15 bases between them. CDR3: CASSLYGGLGSPLHF. CDR3 in DNA: TGTGCCAGCAGCTTGTATGGGGGCTTAGGGTCACCCCTCCACTTT.

J is TRBJ2-2 and V is TRBV12-5; D not certain. The CDR3 length is 14 residues. The V end was cut by 0 bases, the J end by 6 bases, with 8 bases between. The germline V gene has CDR1 LGHNT and CDR2 FRNRAP. CDR3 protein: CASGLVMGSGELFF. In DNA, the CDR3 is TGTGCTAGTGGTTTGGTAATGGGGTCCGGGGAGCTGTTTTTT.

This rearrangement joins TRBV7-3 to TRBJ2-5; D is perhaps TRBD1 or TRBD2 (6 bases each). The CDR3 is 15 amino acids. Germline V gives CDR1 SGHTA, CDR2 FQGTGA. The V and J ends lost 1 base and 2 bases respectively, with 11 bases between them. The DNA of the CDR3 is TGTGCCAGCAGCTTAATCCGGGGGCAGCAAGAGACCCAGTACTTC. Its protein product is CASSLIRGQQETQYF.

Note on this clone: Other nucleotide sequences in the sample specify the same CDR3. The V gene is TRBV27, the J gene TRBJ2-6; D unresolved. The V end was cut by 2 bases, the J end by 2 bases, with 4 bases between. The CDR3 has 14 amino acids. From germline, CDR1 is MNHEY and CDR2 SMNVEV (reference sequence). DNA of the CDR3: TGTGCCAGCAGTTTAAGAGCTGGGGCCAACGTCCTGACTTTC. Its protein product is CASSLRAGANVLTF.

The V and J genes are TRBV9 and TRBJ2-1; possible D gene TRBD2, 6 bases. The germline V gene has CDR1 SGDLS and CDR2 YYNGEE. Trimming shortened V by 2 bases and J by 9 bases, and 15 bases separated the two germline ends. This CDR3 region has 14 residues. CDR3 region: CASSVGIGEVEQFF. Written as DNA, the CDR3 is TGTGCCAGCAGCGTCGGGATAGGGGAGGTTGAGCAGTTCTTC.

This clone was counted only a few times. CDR3 region: CASSEGHGSGNTIYF. Here the CDR3 DNA reads TGTGCCAGCAGTGAAGGACACGGCTCTGGAAACACCATATATTTT. V and J are TRBV6-1 and TRBJ1-3; D is unresolved. This CDR3 region has 15 residues. CDR1 is MNHNS, CDR2 SASEGT, per germline. The V end was cut by 1 base, the J end by 0 bases, with 7 bases between.

This chain joins TRBV30 and TRBJ2-1, with 12 bases fitting TRBD2. The germline gives CDR1 GTSNPN, CDR2 SVGIG (reference sequence). This CDR3 contains 15 residues. Losses at the gene ends were 3 bases for V and 7 bases for J; bases not matched to a gene: 7. Here the CDR3 reads CAWRGGLAGRNEQFF. CDR3 nucleotides: TGTGCCTGGAGAGGCGGACTAGCGGGAAGGAATGAGCAGTTCTTC.

In DNA, the CDR3 is TGCGCCAGCAGCTCCGGACAGCGTGGCACAGATACGCAGTATTTT. Translated, it gives CASSSGQRGTDTQYF. The chain joins TRBV5-1 to TRBJ2-3, with TRBD1 as a possible D gene (6 bases). The V and J ends lost 3 bases and 1 base respectively, with 12 bases between them. Per germline, CDR1 SGHRS and CDR2 YFSETQ. The CDR3 runs to 15 residues.

The chain links TRBV5-6 to TRBJ1-1; no clear D gene. The V end was cut by 2 bases, the J end by 7 bases, with 6 bases between. This CDR3 contains 11 residues. CDR1 and CDR2 (germline): SGHDT, YYEEEE. In nucleotides, the CDR3 is TGTGCCAGCAGCTTCCGGGGTGAAGCTTTCTTT. Protein: CASSFRGEAFF.

This chain connects TRBV10-3 to TRBJ1-6; a weak D match, TRBD1 (5 bases). The V gene's germline CDR1 is ENHRY and CDR2 SYGVKD. This CDR3 has 13 amino acids. The V and J ends lost 10 bases and 10 bases respectively, with 17 bases between them. The CDR3 DNA follows: TGTGCCACGAGTGCCGCGGGGGTCTCACCCCTCCACTTT. Translated, it gives CATSAAGVSPLHF.

The chain uses TRBV30 and TRBJ1-1; D is undetermined. The CDR3 is 12 amino acids. Germline V gene sequence: CDR1 GTSNPN, CDR2 SVGIG (reference sequence). The V end lost 4 bases, the J end lost 10 bases, and 16 bases lay between the germline ends. In nucleotides, the CDR3 is TGTGCCTGGATTTCCGGGCCTTCAGGAGCTTTCTTT. Its protein is CAWISGPSGAFF.

This chain links TRBV5-1 with TRBJ2-3, with TRBD1 matching over 7 bases. CDR1 and CDR2 from the germline V gene are SGHRS and YFSETQ. After removal of 4 bases from V and 6 bases from J, the junction contained 14 bases not matched to a gene. The CDR3 sequence is 16 residues long. The CDR3 sequence: CASSASTGWVPDTQYF. CDR3 nucleotide sequence: TGCGCCAGCAGCGCTTCGACAGGGTGGGTTCCCGATACGCAGTATTTT.

This sequence joins TRBV10-1 and TRBJ2-3; D remains ambiguous. The CDR3 sequence is 14 residues long. Trimming removed 2 bases from V and 1 base from J, with 7 bases in between. Germline V lookup: CDR1 WNHNN, CDR2 SYGVQD (reference sequence). CDR3 sequence: CASSEQLGTDTQYF. The CDR3, as DNA: TGCGCCAGCAGTGAGCAGCTTGGCACAGATACGCAGTATTTT.

This clone has only a few counts. V and J are TRBV30 and TRBJ1-5; 7 bases align to TRBD1. This CDR3 comprises 14 residues. Germline CDR1 reads GTSNPN; CDR2 reads SVGIG (reference sequence). V gave up 4 bases and J gave up 7 bases; unmatched junction bases: 10. CDR3 residues: CAWNLQGSGQPQHF. In DNA, the CDR3 is TGTGCCTGGAACCTACAGGGGTCGGGGCAGCCCCAGCATTTT.

V usage is TRBV7-9 and J usage is TRBJ1-1; D not resolved. Per germline, CDR1 SEHNR and CDR2 FQNEAQ (reference sequence). Trimming removed 4 bases from V and 5 bases from J, with 14 bases in between. The CDR3 extends over 14 amino acids. The CDR3 reads CASSSRTGGTEAFF. The CDR3 DNA reads as TGTGCCAGCAGCTCCCGTACGGGCGGGACTGAAGCTTTCTTT.

The chain combines TRBV27 with TRBJ2-3; 14 bases are a match to TRBD2. This CDR3 contains 18 residues. The V and J ends lost 2 bases and 2 bases, in that order; junction bases with no gene match: 6. From germline, CDR1 is MNHEY and CDR2 SMNVEV (reference sequence). CDR3 sequence: CASSLEGLAGVYTDTQYF. The CDR3 DNA sequence: TGTGCCAGCAGTTTAGAGGGACTAGCGGGGGTCTACACAGATACGCAGTATTTT.